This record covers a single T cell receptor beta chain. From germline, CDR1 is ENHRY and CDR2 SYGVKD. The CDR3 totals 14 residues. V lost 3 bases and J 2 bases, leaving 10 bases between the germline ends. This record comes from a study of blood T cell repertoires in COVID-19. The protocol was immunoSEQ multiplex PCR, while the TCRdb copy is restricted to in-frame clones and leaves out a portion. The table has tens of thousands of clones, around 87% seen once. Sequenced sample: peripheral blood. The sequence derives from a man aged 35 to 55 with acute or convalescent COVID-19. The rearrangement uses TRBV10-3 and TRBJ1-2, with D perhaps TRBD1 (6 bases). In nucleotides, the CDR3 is TGTGCCATCAGTGACGCAGGGACAAACTATGGCTACACCTTC. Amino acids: CAISDAGTNYGYTF.